This T cell receptor beta chain was sequenced during a study of early T cells in non-severe SARS-CoV-2 infection. Study-wide results and limits: The study's VDJdb matching favored anti-spike CD8 responses and missed private and CD4 specificities.

The germline V and J ends were trimmed by 6 bases and 2 bases, with 20 bases remaining between them. The length of the CDR3 is 16 residues. CDR1 DFQATT and CDR2 SNEGSKA come from the germline V gene (reference sequence). TCRdb re-called the 5' RACE reads through MiXCR, storing one row per CDR3 protein. Here the sample spans tens of thousands of distinct CDR3 sequences, around 12% being singletons. Note on this clonotype: Antigen unknown.

The chain recombines TRBV20-1 with TRBJ1-3, with D possibly TRBD1 on 6 matching bases. Sequences were derived from whole blood, sampled at baseline. The origin of this receptor is an adult who was a healthcare worker with PCR-confirmed SARS-CoV-2 infection or an uninfected control (not recorded which). The CDR3, as DNA: TGCAGTGCAAGGCTCGGAAGGACAGACCCTGGAAACACCATATATTTT. This gives the protein CSARLGRTDPGNTIYF.